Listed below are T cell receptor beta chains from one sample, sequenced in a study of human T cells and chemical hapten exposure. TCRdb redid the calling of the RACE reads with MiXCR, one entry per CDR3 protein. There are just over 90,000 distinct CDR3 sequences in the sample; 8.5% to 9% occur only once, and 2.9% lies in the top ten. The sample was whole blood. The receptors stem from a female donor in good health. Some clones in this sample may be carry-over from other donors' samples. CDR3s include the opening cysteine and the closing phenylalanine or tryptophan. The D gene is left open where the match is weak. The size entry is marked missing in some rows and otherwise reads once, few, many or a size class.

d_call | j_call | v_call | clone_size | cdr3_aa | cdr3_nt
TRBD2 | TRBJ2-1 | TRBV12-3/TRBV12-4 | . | CASTRTGTSYNEQFF | TGTGCCAGCACCCGAACCGGGACTAGCTACAATGAGCAGTTCTTC
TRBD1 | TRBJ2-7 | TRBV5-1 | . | CASSYRQGTTYEQYF | TGCGCCAGCAGCTACCGACAGGGGACAACCTACGAGCAGTACTTC
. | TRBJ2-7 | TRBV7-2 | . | CASSLWPTYEQYF | TGTGCCAGCAGCTTATGGCCTACCTACGAGCAGTACTTC
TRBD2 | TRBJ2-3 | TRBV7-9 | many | CASSLRSGTSDTQYF | TGTGCCAGCAGCTTACGTAGCGGGACCTCAGATACGCAGTATTTT
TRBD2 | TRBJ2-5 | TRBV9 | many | CASSVAAGGQETQYF | TGTGCCAGCAGCGTAGCAGCGGGAGGGCAAGAGACCCAGTACTTC
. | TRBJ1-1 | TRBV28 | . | CASSFPQGGEAFF | TGTGCCAGCAGTTTTCCCCAGGGCGGTGAAGCTTTCTTT
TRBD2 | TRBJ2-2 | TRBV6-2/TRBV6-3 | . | CASSYASGTGELFF | TGTGCCAGCAGTTACGCTAGCGGGACCGGGGAGCTGTTTTTT
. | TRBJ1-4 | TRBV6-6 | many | CASRKDRSNEKLFF | TGTGCCAGCAGAAAAGACAGGTCTAATGAAAAACTGTTTTTT
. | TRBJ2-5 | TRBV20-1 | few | CSARVGTTNQETQYF | TGCAGTGCTAGAGTCGGGACAACAAACCAAGAGACCCAGTACTTC
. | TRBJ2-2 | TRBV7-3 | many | CASSLTGTGELFF | TGTGCCAGCAGCCTAACAGGAACCGGGGAGCTGTTTTTT
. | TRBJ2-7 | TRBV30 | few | CAWQANSYEQYF | TGTGCCTGGCAAGCTAACTCCTACGAGCAGTACTTC
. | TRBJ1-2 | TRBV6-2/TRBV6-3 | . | CASSPTEWGYTF | TGTGCCAGCAGCCCTACTGAATGGGGCTACACCTTC
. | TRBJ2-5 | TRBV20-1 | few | CSARDPAAQETQYF | TGCAGTGCTAGAGATCCGGCAGCCCAAGAGACCCAGTACTTC
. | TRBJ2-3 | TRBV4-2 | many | CASSQVLIGDTQYF | TGTGCCAGCAGCCAAGTCCTTATTGGGGATACGCAGTATTTT
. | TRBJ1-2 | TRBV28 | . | CASSLSAGFNGYTF | TGTGCCAGCAGTTTATCTGCGGGTTTTAATGGCTACACCTTC
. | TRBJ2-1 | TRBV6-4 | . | CAPEAYNEQFF | TGTGCCCCAGAAGCCTACAATGAGCAGTTCTTC
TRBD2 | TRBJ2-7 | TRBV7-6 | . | CASSLSSGLADIVEQYF | TGTGCCAGCAGCTTAAGTTCTGGACTAGCGGATATTGTTGAGCAGTACTTC
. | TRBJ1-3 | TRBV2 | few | CASSSARPQSGNTIYF | TGTGCCAGCAGCAGCGCCCGGCCCCAATCTGGAAACACCATATATTTT
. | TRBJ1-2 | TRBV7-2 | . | CASSQSGGYGYTF | TGTGCCAGCAGCCAAAGTGGGGGATATGGCTACACCTTC
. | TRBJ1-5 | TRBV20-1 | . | CSARDPSQGDQPQHF | TGCAGTGCTAGAGATCCCTCGCAGGGCGATCAGCCCCAGCATTTT
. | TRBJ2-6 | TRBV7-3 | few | CASSTMTRSGANVLTF | TGTGCCAGCAGCACCATGACAAGGTCTGGGGCCAACGTCCTGACTTTC
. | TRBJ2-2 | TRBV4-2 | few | CASSQDRYREDTGELFF | TGTGCCAGCAGCCAAGACAGATACAGGGAGGACACCGGGGAGCTGTTTTTT
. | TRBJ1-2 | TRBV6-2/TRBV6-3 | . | CASSYYYGYTF | TGTGCCAGCAGTTACTACTATGGCTACACCTTC
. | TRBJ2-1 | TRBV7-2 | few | CASSLTAGTVSYNEQFF | TGTGCCAGCAGCTTAACCGCGGGCACTGTCTCCTACAATGAGCAGTTCTTC
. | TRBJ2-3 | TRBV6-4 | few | CASSAGGISTDTQYF | TGTGCCAGCAGTGCCGGCGGGATTAGCACAGATACGCAGTATTTT
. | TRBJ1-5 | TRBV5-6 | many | CASSSGFSGQPQHF | TGTGCCAGCAGTTCAGGGTTTTCGGGTCAGCCCCAGCATTTT
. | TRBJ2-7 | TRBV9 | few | CASSVEGSEGDEQYF | TGTGCCAGCAGCGTAGAGGGGAGCGAAGGGGACGAGCAGTACTTC
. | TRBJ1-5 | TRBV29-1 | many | CSVGPRGDQPQHF | TGCAGCGTTGGGCCCCGGGGGGATCAGCCCCAGCATTTT
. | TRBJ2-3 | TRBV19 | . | CASRAQTPRGTADTQYF | TGTGCCAGTAGAGCCCAGACCCCCCGAGGAACGGCAGATACGCAGTATTTT
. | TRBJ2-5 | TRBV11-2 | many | CASSLDPIGGEGRETQYF | TGTGCCAGCAGCTTAGATCCCATCGGTGGTGAGGGCCGAGAGACCCAGTACTTC
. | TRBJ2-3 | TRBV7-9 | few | CAGAWTEAGFDTQYF | TGTGCAGGCGCCTGGACGGAGGCGGGGTTTGATACGCAGTATTTT
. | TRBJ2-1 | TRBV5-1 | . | CASSLRGADNEQFF | TGCGCCAGCAGCTTGCGGGGCGCCGACAATGAGCAGTTCTTC